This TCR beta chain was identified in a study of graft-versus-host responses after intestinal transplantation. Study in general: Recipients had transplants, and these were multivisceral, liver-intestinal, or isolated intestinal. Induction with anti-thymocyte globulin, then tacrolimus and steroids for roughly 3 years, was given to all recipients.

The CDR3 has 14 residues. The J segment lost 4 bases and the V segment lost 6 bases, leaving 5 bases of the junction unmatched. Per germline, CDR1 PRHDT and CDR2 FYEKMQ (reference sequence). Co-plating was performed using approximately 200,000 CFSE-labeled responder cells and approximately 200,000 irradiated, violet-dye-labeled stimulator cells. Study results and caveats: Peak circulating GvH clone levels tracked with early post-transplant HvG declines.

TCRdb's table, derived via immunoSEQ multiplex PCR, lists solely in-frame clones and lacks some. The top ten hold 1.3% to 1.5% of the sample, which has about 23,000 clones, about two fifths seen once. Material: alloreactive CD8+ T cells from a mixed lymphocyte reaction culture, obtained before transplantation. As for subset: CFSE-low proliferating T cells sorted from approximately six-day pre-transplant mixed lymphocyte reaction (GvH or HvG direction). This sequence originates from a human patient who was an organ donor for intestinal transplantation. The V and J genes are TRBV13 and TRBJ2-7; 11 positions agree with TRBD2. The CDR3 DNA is TGTGCCAGCAGGGGACTAGCGGATCCATACGAGCAGTACTTC. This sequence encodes CASRGLADPYEQYF.